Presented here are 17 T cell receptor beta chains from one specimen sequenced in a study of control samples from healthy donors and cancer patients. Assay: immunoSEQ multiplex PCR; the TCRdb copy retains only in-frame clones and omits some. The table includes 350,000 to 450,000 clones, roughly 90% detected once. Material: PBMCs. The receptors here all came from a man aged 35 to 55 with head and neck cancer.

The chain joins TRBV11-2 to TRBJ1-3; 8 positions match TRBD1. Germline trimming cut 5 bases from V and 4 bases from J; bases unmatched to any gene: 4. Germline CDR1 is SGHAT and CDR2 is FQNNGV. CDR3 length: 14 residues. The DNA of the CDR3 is TGTGCCAGCAGCGCGGACAGGGTCGGAAACACCATATATTTT. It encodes CASSADRVGNTIYF.

In DNA, the CDR3 is TGTGCCAGCAGCTTAGCCCCAACAGGGTACGAGGCGCAGTACTTC. Translation gives CASSLAPTGYEAQYF. This rearrangement joins TRBV7-9 to TRBJ2-7; possible D gene TRBD1, 6 bases. Trimming shortened V by 0 bases and J by 9 bases, and 18 bases separated the two germline ends. CDR1 is SEHNR, CDR2 FQNEAQ, per germline (reference sequence). This CDR3 has 15 amino acids.

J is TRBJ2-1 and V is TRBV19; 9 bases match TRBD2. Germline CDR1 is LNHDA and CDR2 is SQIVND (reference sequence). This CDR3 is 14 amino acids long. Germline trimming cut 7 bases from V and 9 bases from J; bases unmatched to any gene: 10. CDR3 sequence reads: CASNRGLAMGEQFF. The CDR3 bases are TGTGCCAGTAACAGGGGACTAGCAATGGGTGAGCAGTTCTTC.

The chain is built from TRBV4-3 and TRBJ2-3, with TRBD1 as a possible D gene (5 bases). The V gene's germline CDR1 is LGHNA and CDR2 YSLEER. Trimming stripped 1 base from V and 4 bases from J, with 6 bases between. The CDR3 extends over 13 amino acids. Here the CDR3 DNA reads TGCGCCAGCAGCCAAGCCAGGGCAGATACGCAGTATTTT. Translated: CASSQARADTQYF.

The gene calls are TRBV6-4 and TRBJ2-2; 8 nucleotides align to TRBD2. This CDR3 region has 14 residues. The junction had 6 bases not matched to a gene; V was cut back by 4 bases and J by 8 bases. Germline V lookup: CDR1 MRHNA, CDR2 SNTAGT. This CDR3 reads CASSAGLAGGELFF. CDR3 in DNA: TGTGCCAGCAGTGCTGGACTAGCAGGAGGGGAGCTGTTTTTT.

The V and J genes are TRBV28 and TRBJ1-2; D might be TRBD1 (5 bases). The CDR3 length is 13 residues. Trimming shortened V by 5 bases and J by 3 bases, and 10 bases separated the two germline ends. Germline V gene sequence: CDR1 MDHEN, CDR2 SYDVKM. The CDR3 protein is CASSMRGYYGYTF. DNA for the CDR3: TGTGCCAGCAGTATGCGGGGCTACTATGGCTACACCTTC.

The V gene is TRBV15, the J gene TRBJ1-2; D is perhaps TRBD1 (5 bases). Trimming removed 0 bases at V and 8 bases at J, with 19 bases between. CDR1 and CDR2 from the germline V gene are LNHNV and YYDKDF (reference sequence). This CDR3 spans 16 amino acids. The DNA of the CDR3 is TGTGCCACCAGCAGAGATCGTGGGGCAGCTCCGTCGGGCTACACCTTC. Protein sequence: CATSRDRGAAPSGYTF.

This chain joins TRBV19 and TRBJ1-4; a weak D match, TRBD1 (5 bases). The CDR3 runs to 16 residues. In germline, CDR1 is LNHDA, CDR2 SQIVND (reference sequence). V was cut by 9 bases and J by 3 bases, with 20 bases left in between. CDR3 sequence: CASLKGQNLANEKLFF. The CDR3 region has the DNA TGTGCCAGCCTGAAGGGGCAGAACCTTGCTAATGAAAAACTGTTTTTT.

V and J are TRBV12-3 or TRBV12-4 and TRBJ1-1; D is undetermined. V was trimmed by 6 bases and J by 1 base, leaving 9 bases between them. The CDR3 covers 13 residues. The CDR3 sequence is CASRTDWNTEAFF. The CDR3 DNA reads TGTGCCAGCAGAACAGACTGGAACACTGAAGCTTTCTTT.

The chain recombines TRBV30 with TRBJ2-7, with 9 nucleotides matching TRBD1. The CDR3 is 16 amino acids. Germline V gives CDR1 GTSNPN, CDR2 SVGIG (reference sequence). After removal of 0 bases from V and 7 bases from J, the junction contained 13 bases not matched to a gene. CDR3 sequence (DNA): TGTGCCTGGAGTGTACCCATTTGGGACAGGGCGGTGGAGCAGTACTTC. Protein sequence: CAWSVPIWDRAVEQYF.

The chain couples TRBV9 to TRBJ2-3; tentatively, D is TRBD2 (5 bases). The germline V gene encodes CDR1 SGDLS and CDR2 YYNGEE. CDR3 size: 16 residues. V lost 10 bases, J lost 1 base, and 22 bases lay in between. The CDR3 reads CASTRRGQAGTDTQYF. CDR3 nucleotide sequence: TGTGCCTCTACCCGCCGAGGGCAGGCGGGCACAGATACGCAGTATTTT.

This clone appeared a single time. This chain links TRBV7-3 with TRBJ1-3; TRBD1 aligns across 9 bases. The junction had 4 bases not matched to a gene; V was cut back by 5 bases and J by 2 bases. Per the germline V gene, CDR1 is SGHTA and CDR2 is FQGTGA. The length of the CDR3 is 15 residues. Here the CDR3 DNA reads TGTGCCAGCAGCCGGACAGGGGAGCCTGGAAACACCATATATTTT. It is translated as CASSRTGEPGNTIYF.

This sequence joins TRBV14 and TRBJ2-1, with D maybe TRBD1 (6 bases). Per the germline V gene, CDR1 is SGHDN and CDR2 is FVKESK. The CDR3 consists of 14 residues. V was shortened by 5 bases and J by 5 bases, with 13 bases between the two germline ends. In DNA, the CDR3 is TGTGCCAGCAGCAAGGGACAAAATAACAATGAGCAGTTCTTC. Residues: CASSKGQNNNEQFF.

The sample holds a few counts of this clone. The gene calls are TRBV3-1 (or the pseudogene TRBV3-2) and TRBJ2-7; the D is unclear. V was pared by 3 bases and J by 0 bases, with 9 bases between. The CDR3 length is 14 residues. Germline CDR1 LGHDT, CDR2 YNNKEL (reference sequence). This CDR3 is CASSQTSSSYEQYF. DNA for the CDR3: TGTGCCAGCAGCCAGACTTCCTCCTCCTACGAGCAGTACTTC.

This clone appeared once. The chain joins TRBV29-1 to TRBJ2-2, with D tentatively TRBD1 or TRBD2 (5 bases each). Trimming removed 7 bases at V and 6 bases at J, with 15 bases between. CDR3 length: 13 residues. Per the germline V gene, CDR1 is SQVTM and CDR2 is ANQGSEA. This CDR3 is CSAPGPRAGELFF. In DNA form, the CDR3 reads TGCAGCGCACCGGGACCCCGGGCCGGGGAGCTGTTTTTT.

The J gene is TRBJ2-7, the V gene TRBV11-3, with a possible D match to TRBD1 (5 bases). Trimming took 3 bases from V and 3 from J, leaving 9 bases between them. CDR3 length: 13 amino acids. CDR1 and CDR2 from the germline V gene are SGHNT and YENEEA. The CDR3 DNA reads TGTGCCAGCAGCTTCTCAGACAGCTACGAGCAGTACTTC. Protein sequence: CASSFSDSYEQYF.

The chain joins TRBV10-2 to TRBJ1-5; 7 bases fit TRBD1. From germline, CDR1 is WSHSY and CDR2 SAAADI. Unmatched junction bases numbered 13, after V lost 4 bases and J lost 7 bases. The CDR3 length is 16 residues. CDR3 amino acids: CASSGDRVGVNQPQHF. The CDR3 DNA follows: TGCGCCAGCAGTGGAGACAGGGTAGGTGTCAACCAGCCCCAGCATTTT.